The TCR beta chain described here comes from a study of Graves' ophthalmopathy and Graves' hyperthyroidism. This CDR3 comprises 17 residues. V shed 7 bases, J shed 0 bases, and the junction held 12 bases outside the gene matches. Germline values: CDR1 SNHLY, CDR2 FYNNEI. This clonotype was observed once. Hyperthyroidism patients were newly diagnosed, ill under 2 months, and aged 18 to 65 years. It was on clinical symptoms, serum thyroxine, TRAb, thyroid ultrasound and orbital computed tomography that diagnosis relied. For repertoire sequencing, the TCR beta CDR3 regions were amplified from RNA transcripts. HTBI primers were employed in first-round RT-PCR, then a second-round multiplex PCR followed. A single record per CDR3 protein comes from TCRdb applying MiXCR to the multiplex PCR reads. The repertoire holds 900,000 to 1,200,000 distinct CDR3 sequences, with around a third as singletons.

The chain combines TRBV2 with TRBJ2-1, with 7 bases that match TRBD2. Source material: peripheral blood or thyroid tissue (not recorded which). This clonotype was sampled from an adult man with Graves' hyperthyroidism. The CDR3 loop is CASMSGWLADSYNEQFF. CDR3 DNA: TGTGCCAGCATGAGTGGATGGCTAGCGGACTCCTACAATGAGCAGTTCTTC.